This T cell receptor beta chain was profiled in a study of vaccination and CD4 T cells after COVID-19. The treatment: 10-day PBMC culture with coronavirus spike peptide pools or control peptides (ViraFEST assay). Upon completion of 10 days of culture, CD4+ T cells were isolated via negative selection. This CDR3 spans 12 amino acids. Germline V gene lookup returns CDR1 DFQATT and CDR2 SNEGSKA (reference sequence). Between the trimmed V and J ends, which lost 3 bases and 2 bases, there was a span of 5 bases. Sequencing of the DNA from cultured CD4+ T cells was carried out with the Oncomine TCR Beta short-read assay. TCRdb itself ran the PCR reads through MiXCR, one entry per CDR3 protein. This sample has around 3,700 distinct CDR3 sequences, with 20% to 25% found just once. Turning to this clonotype: Its antigen is as yet unknown.

This chain connects TRBV20-1 to TRBJ1-3; no clear D gene. The sequence was obtained from a human donor who had recovered from COVID-19. The material sequenced was CD4+ T cells from blood, cultured in vitro. The CDR3 coding sequence is TGCAGTGCTAGGTCGGCTGGAAACACCATATATTTT. Translation gives CSARSAGNTIYF.